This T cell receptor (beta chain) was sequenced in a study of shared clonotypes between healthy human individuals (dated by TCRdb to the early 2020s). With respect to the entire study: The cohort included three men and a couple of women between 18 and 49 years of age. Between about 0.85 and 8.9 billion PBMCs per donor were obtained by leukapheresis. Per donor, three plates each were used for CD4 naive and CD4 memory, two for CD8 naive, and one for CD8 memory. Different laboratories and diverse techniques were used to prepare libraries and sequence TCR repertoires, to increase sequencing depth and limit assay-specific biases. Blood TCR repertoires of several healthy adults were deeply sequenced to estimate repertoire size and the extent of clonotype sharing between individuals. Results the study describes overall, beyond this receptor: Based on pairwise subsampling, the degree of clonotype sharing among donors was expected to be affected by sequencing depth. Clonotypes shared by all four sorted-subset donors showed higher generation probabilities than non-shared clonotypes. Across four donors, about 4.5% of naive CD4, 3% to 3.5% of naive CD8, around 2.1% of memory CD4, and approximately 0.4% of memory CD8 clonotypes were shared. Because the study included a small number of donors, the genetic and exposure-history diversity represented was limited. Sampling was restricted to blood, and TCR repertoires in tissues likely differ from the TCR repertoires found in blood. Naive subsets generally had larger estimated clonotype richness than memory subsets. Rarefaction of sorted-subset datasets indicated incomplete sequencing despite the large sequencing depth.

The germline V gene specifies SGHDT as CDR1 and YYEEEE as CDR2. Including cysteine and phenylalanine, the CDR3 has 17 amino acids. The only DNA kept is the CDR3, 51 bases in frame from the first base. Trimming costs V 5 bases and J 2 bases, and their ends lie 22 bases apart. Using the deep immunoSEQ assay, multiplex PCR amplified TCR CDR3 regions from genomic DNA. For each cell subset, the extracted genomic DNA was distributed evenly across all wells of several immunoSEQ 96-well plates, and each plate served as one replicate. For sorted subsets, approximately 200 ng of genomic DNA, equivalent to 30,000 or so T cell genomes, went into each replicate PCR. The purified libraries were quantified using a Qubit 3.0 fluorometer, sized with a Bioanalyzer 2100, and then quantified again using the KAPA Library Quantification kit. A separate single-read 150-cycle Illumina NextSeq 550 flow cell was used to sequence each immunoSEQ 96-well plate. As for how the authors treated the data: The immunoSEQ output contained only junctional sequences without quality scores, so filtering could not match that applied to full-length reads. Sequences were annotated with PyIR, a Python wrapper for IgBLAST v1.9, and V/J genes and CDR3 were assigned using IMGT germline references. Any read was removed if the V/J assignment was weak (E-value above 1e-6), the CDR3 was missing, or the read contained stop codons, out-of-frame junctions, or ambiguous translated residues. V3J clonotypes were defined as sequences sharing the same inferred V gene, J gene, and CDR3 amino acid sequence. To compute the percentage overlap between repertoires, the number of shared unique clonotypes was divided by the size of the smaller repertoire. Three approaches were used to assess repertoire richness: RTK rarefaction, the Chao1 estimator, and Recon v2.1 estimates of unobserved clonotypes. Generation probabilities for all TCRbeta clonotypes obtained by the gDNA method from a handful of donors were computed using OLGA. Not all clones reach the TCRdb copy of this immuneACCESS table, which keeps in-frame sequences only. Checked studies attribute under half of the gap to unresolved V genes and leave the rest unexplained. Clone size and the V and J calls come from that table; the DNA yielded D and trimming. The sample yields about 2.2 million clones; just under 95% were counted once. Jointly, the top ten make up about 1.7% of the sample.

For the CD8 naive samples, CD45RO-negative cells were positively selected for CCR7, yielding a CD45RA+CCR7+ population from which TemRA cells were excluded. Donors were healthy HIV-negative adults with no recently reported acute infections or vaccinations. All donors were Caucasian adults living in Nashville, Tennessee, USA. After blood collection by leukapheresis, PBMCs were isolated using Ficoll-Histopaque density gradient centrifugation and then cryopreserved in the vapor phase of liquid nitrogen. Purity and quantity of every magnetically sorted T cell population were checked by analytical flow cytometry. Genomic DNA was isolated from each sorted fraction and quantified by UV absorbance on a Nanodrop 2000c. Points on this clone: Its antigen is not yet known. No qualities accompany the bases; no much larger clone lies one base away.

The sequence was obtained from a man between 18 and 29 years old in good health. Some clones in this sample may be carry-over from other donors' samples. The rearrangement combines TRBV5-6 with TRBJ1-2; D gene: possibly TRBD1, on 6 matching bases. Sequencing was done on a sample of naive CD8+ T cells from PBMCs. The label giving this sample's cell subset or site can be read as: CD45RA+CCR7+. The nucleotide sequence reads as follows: TGTGCCAGCAGAAGGGGAGCCACAGGGCGGGCGAACTATGGCTACACCTTC. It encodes CASRRGATGRANYGYTF. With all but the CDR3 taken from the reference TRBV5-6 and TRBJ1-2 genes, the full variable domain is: DAGVTQSPTHLIKTRGQQVTLRCSPKSGHDTVSWYQQALGQGPQFIFQYYEEEERQRGNFPDRFSGHQFPNYSSELNVNALLLGDSALYLCASRRGATGRANYGYTFGSGTRLTVV.